This TCR beta chain was identified in a study of blood T cell repertoires in COVID-19 (dated by TCRdb to 2018 to 2020). Background on the whole study: The collaborator samples originated in the United States, Italy and Spain and spanned the acute and convalescent phases of COVID-19. Sample metadata almost always included a de-identified subject ID, COVID-19 status, age in years and sex. The samples were drawn from the first 160 participants of the ongoing ImmuneRACE study and from some 1,300 subjects provided by 6 global collaborators. Where available, HLA class I and class II types were obtained from metadata supplied by the sample provider rather than from assay-based typing. The repertoires were released in a freely available public database intended as a resource for research on the immune response to SARS-CoV-2. The prospective study material was composed of cDNA or gDNA derived from T cells, B-cell-depleted T cells, or PBMCs. The dataset comprised deeply sampled blood TCRbeta repertoires from subjects exposed to, actively infected with, or recovered from COVID-19. Paper-wide results and their limitations: Clinical and demographic metadata were provided uncurated, with the amount varying by source and participant.

The immunoSEQ Assay, a bias-controlled multiplex PCR, was used to amplify TCRbeta CDR3 regions from genomic DNA. Under the source paper's analysis protocol: Within the assay, amplification of reference gene primers was used to estimate how many nucleated cells each sample contained. Sequence reads were collapsed and filtered to measure the absolute abundance of every unique TCRbeta CDR3 rearrangement. For each sample, productive Simpson clonality was calculated by taking the square root of Simpson's diversity index across productive rearrangements. The clones in this table, taken by TCRdb from immuneACCESS, are in-frame only. Not every clone is retained; where verified, under half of the shortfall comes from an unresolved V gene, and the cause of the rest is unknown. D and trimming were read from the DNA, whereas the V and J calls and clone size are those reported in that table. In this sample the table shows 120,000 or so clones, 70% to 90% of which occur a single time. The leading ten clones occupy 4% to 5.5% of the sample.

To note about this clone: Its binding antigen is unknown. The record has no base qualities; no much larger clone is one base away.

The collaborating institutions used their own protocols to collect whole blood in K2EDTA tubes. Collaborator samples were shipped for TCRbeta analysis as frozen whole blood, isolated PBMCs, or DNA extracted from either sample type. The sample comprised peripheral blood. The sequence came from a man between 40 and 49 years old with acute or convalescent COVID-19.

The CDR3 corresponds to CASSPGTGGVGQPQHF. The DNA reads as follows: TGTGCCAGCAGCCCGGGGACAGGGGGCGTAGGTCAGCCCCAGCATTTT. The sequence joins TRBV5-6 to TRBJ1-5; the junction holds 12 bases that match TRBD1. The germline V gene supplies CDR1 SGHDT and CDR2 YYEEEE. From cysteine to phenylalanine, the CDR3 is 16 amino acids long. Only CDR3 DNA remains: 48 bases, in frame from the first base. Ends trimmed: V by 4 bases, J by 6 bases; bases unmatched to a gene: 8.